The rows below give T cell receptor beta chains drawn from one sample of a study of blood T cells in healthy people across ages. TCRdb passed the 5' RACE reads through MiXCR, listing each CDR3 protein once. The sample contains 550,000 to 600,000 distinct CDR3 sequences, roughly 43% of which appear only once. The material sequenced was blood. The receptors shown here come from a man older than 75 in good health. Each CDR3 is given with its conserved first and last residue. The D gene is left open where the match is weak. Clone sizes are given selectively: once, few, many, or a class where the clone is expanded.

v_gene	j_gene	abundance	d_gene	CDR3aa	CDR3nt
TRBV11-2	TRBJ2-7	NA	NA	CASSLIREPYEQYF	TGTGCCAGCAGCTTAATCCGGGAACCCTACGAGCAGTACTTC
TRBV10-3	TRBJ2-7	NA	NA	CAISDQTYEQYF	TGTGCCATCAGTGACCAGACTTACGAGCAGTACTTC
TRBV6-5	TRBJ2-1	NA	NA	CASSWNAGRLETQFF	TGTGCCAGCAGTTGGAACGCGGGACGGCTAGAGACCCAGTTCTTC
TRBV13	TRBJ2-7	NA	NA	CASSIYNEQYF	TGTGCCAGCAGCATATACAATGAGCAGTACTTC
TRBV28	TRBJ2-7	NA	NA	CASSFTGEAYEQYF	TGTGCCAGCAGTTTTACCGGGGAGGCCTACGAGCAGTACTTC
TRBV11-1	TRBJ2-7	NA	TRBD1	CASSLPTGTGFPYEQYF	TGTGCCAGCAGCTTACCTACCGGGACAGGGTTCCCCTACGAGCAGTACTTC
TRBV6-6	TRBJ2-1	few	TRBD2	CASSPSGRAGYSEQFF	TGTGCCAGCAGTCCCTCCGGACGAGCGGGATATAGTGAGCAGTTCTTC
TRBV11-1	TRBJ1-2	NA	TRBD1	CASSIQGDGYTF	TGTGCCAGCAGCATACAGGGGGATGGCTACACCTTC
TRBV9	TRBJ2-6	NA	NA	CASSVESSGANVLTF	TGTGCCAGCAGCGTAGAAAGCTCTGGGGCCAACGTCCTGACTTTC
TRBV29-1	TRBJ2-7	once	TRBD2	CSVLQAIAGFRDEQYF	TGCAGCGTCCTGCAGGCCATAGCGGGATTTAGGGACGAGCAGTACTTC
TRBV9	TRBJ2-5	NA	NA	CASSVASSGETQYF	TGTGCCAGCAGCGTAGCTTCTTCGGGAGAGACCCAGTACTTC
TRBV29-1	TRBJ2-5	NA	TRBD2	CSGYTSGGPGEQYF	TGCAGCGGCTATACTAGCGGGGGGCCCGGTGAGCAGTACTTC
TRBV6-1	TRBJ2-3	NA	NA	CARSPPSPTDTQYF	TGTGCCAGGAGTCCTCCGTCGCCCACAGATACGCAGTATTTT
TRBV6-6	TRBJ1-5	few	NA	CASSYSTAPGQPQHF	TGTGCCAGCAGTTACTCGACAGCGCCGGGGCAGCCCCAGCATTTT
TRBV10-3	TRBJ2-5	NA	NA	CAIGTQRRETQYF	TGTGCCATCGGGACCCAACGGCGGGAGACCCAGTACTTC
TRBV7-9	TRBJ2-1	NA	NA	CASSSGGYNGQFF	TGTGCCAGCAGCTCAGGAGGCTACAATGGGCAGTTCTTC
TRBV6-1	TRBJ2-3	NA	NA	CASSAQGQGGTDTQYF	TGTGCCAGCAGCGCACAAGGACAAGGAGGGACAGATACGCAGTATTTT
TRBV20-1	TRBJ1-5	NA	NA	CSAMMGANQPQHF	TGCAGTGCTATGATGGGTGCCAATCAGCCCCAGCATTTT
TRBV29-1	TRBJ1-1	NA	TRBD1	CSVGGWDRGRNTEAFF	TGCAGCGTTGGAGGGTGGGACAGGGGGCGGAACACTGAAGCTTTCTTT
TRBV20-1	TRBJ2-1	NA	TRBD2	CSAQRSPGGRSNEQFF	TGCAGTGCTCAGAGATCGCCGGGGGGGAGGAGCAATGAGCAGTTCTTC
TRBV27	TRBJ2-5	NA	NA	CASSPQNYQETQYF	TGTGCCAGCAGTCCACAGAATTACCAAGAGACCCAGTACTTC
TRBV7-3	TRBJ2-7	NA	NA	CASSLGSGNSYEQYF	TGTGCCAGCAGCTTAGGCTCAGGGAACTCCTACGAGCAGTACTTC
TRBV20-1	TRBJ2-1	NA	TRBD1	CSLRDRVTYNEQFF	TGCAGCCTCCGGGACAGGGTGACCTACAATGAGCAGTTCTTC
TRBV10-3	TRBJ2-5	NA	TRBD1	CAIRKLGDREEYF	TGTGCCATCAGGAAACTTGGGGACAGAGAAGAGTACTTC
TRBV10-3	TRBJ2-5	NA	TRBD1	CAISGTGWETQYF	TGTGCCATCAGCGGGACAGGGTGGGAGACCCAGTACTTC
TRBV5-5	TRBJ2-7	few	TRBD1	CASSLIRGTGSYEQYF	TGTGCCAGCAGCTTAATCCGAGGGACAGGGAGTTACGAGCAGTACTTC
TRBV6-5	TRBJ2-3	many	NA	CASSYRNGAQYF	TGTGCCAGCAGTTATCGGAATGGGGCGCAGTATTTT
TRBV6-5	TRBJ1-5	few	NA	CASRVTVNQPQHF	TGTGCCAGCAGGGTGACAGTCAATCAGCCCCAGCATTTT
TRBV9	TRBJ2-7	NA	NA	CASSAGLMSSYNEQYF	TGTGCCAGCAGCGCGGGACTGATGAGCTCCTACAATGAGCAGTACTTC
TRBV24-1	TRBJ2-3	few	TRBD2	CATSDSGLASTDTQYF	TGTGCCACCAGTGATTCGGGACTAGCGAGCACAGATACGCAGTATTTT
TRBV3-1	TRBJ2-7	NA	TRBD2	CASSQEEFAGVPSGEQYF	TGTGCCAGCAGCCAAGAGGAGTTTGCGGGAGTCCCCTCGGGAGAGCAGTACTTC
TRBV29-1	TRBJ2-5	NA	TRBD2	CSVEVPGLAGHPLEETQYF	TGCAGCGTTGAAGTCCCCGGACTAGCGGGGCACCCACTAGAAGAGACCCAGTACTTC